This section outlines one TCR beta chain sequence together with its context. The entry originates in a study of monozygotic twins with inflammatory bowel disease. Per donor there was one draw, yielding a blood sample of 2.5 ml. Germline loops: CDR1 GTSNPN, CDR2 SVGIG (reference sequence). This CDR3 has 15 residues. Two nested PCRs, approximately 17 and 9 cycles, amplified TCRalpha and TCRbeta cDNA. One entry per CDR3 protein, without DNA, is what TCRdb gives after re-calling the 5' RACE reads. The table gives approximately 330,000 distinct CDR3 sequences; the top ten clones make up roughly 2% of it. This TCR was recovered from a human donor with ulcerative colitis or Crohn's disease, or a healthy co-twin of an affected twin (not recorded which). The rearrangement joins TRBV30 to TRBJ2-3; TCRdb's D call, TRBD1, is unchecked because there is no DNA. The sample consisted of blood. The CDR3 loop is CAWSLGDTDWDTQYF.